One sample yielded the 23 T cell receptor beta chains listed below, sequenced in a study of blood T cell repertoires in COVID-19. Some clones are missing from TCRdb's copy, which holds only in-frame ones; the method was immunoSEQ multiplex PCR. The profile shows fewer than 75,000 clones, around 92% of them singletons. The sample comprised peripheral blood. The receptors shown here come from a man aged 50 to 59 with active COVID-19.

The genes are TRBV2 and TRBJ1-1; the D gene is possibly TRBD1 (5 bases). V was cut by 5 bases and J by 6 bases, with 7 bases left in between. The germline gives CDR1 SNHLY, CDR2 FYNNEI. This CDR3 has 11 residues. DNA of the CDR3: TGTGCCAGCAGTCAGACAGCTGAAGCTTTCTTT. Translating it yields CASSQTAEAFF. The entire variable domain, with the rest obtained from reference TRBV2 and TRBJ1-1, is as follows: EPEVTQTPSHQVTQMGQEVILRCVPISNHLYFYWYRQILGQKVEFLVSFYNNEISEKSEIFDDQFSVERPDGSNFTLKIRSTKLEDSAMYFCASSQTAEAFFGQGTRLTVV.

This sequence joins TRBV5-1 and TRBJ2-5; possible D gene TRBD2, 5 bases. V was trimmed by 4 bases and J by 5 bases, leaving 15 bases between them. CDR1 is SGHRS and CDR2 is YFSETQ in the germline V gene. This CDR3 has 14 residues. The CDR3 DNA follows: TGCGCCAGCAGCCCGGACTCTATGGAGGAGACCCAGTACTTC. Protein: CASSPDSMEETQYF.

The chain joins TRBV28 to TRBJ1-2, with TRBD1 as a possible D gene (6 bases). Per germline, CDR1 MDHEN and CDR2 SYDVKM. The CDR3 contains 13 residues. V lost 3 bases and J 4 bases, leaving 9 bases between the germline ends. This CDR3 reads CASSLAGVYGYTF. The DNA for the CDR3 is TGTGCCAGCAGTTTGGCAGGGGTCTATGGCTACACCTTC.

The CDR3 region has the DNA TGTGCCAGCAGCCAACAGGGGAATAATTCACCCCTCCACTTT. Translating it yields CASSQQGNNSPLHF. The V call is TRBV7-2, the J call TRBJ1-6; 7 positions match TRBD1. The CDR3 totals 14 residues. V was pared by 5 bases and J by 5 bases, with 3 bases of the junction left unmatched. Germline V CDR1 and CDR2: SGHTA, FQGNSA. Full variable domain (missing parts from reference TRBV7-2 and TRBJ1-6): GAGVSQSPSNKVTEKGKDVELRCDPISGHTALYWYRQSLGQGLEFLIYFQGNSAPDKSGLPSDRFSAERTGGSVSTLTIQRTQQEDSAVYLCASSQQGNNSPLHFGNGTRLTVT.

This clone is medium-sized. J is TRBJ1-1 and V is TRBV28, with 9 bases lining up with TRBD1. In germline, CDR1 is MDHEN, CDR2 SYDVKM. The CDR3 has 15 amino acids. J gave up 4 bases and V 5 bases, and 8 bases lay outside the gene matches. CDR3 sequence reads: CASSPLGQGGTEAFF. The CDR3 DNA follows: TGTGCCAGCAGTCCGCTGGGACAGGGTGGCACTGAAGCTTTCTTT.

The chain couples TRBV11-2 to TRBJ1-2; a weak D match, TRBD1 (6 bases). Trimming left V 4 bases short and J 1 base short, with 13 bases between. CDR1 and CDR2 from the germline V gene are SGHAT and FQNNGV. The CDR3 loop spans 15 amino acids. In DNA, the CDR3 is TGTGCCAGCAGCTCTTCCCACAGGGTTAACTATGGCTACACCTTC. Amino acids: CASSSSHRVNYGYTF.

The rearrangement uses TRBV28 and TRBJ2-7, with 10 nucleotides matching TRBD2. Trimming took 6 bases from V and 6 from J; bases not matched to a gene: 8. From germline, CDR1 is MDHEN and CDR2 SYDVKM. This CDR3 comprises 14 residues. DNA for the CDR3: TGTGCCAGCAGGTCGGGGACTAGCGTGGGCGAGCAGTACTTC. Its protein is CASRSGTSVGEQYF.

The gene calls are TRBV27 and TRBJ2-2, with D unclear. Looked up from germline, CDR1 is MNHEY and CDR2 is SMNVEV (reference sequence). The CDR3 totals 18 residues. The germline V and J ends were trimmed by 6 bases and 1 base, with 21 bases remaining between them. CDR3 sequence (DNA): TGTGCCAGCAGCTTTAGCCATAGAACCGTTTTGAACACCGGGGAGCTGTTTTTT. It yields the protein CASSFSHRTVLNTGELFF.

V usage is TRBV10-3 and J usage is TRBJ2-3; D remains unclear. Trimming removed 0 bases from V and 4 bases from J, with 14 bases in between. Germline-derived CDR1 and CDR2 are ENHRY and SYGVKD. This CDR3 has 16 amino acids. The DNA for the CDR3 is TGTGCCATCAGTGAGTCGATTGGTACAGTTGCAGATACGCAGTATTTT. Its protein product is CAISESIGTVADTQYF.

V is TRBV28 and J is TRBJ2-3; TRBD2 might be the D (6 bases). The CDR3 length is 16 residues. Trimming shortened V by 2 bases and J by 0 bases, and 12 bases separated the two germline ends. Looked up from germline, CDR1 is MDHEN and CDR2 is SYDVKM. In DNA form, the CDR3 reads TGTGCCAGCAGTTTAACGAGCGGGTCTAGCACAGATACGCAGTATTTT. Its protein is CASSLTSGSSTDTQYF.

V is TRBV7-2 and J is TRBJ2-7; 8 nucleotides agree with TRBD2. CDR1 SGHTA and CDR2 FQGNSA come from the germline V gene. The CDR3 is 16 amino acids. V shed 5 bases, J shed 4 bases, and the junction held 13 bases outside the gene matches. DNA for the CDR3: TGTGCCAGCAGCCCCCGCTCGGGAGGGACCATGTACGAGCAGTACTTC. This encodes CASSPRSGGTMYEQYF.

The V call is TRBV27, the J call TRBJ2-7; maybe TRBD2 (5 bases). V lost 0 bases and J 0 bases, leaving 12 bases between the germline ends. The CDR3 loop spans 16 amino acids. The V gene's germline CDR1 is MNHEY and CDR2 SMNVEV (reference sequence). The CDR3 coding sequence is TGTGCCAGCAGTTTATCGGGAGCGGTTAGCTCCTACGAGCAGTACTTC. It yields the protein CASSLSGAVSSYEQYF.

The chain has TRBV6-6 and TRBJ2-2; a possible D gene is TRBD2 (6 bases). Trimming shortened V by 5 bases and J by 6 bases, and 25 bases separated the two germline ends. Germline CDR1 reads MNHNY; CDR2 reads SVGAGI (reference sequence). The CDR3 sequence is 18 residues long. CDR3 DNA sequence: TGTGCCAGCAGTCGCGTGACTAGAGGCCCGGATCCGGCCGGGGAGCTGTTTTTT. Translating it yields CASSRVTRGPDPAGELFF.

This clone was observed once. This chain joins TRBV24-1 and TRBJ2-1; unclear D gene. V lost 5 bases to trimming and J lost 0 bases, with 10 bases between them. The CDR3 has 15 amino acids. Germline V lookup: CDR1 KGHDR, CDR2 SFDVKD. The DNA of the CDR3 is TGTGCCACCAGTGTCCTGACAAGCTCCTACAATGAGCAGTTCTTC. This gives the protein CATSVLTSSYNEQFF.

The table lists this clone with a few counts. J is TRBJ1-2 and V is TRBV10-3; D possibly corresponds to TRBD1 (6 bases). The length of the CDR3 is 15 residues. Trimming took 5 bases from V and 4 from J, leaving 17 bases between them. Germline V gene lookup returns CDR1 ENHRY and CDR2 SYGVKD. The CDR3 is CAISQKDRLPYGYTF. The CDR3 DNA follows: TGTGCCATCAGTCAGAAAGACAGGCTCCCCTATGGCTACACCTTC.

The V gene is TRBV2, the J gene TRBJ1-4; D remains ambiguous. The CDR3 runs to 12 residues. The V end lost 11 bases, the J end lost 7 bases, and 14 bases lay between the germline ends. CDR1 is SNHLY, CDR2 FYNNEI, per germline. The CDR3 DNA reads TGTGCCTCTTACGACTCTGGTGAAAAACTGTTTTTT. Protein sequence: CASYDSGEKLFF.

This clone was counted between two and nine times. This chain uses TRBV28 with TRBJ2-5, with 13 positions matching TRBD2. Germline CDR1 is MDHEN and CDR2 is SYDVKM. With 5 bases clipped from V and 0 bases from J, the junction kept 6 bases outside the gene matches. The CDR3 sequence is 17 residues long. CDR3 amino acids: CASSPGLAGVYQETQYF. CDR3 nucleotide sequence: TGTGCCAGCAGTCCAGGACTAGCGGGGGTGTACCAAGAGACCCAGTACTTC.

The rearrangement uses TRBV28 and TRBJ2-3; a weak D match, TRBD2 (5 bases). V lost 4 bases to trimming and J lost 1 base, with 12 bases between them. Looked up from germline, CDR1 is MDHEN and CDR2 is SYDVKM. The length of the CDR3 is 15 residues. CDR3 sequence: CASSYDDSGTDTQYF. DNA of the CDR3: TGTGCCAGCAGTTATGATGATAGCGGCACAGATACGCAGTATTTT.

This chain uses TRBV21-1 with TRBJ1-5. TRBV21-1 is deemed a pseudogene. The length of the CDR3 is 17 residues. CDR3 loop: CASSKKKKAGAPQPQHF. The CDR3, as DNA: TGTGCCAGCAGCAAAAAGAAGAAGGCGGGGGCGCCTCAGCCCCAGCATTTT.

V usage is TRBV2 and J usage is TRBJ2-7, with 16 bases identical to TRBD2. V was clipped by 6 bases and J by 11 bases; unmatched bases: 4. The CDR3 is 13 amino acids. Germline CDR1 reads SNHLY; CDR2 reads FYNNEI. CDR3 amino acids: CASSPGLAGGKYF. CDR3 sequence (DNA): TGTGCCAGCAGCCCGGGACTAGCGGGGGGGAAGTACTTC.

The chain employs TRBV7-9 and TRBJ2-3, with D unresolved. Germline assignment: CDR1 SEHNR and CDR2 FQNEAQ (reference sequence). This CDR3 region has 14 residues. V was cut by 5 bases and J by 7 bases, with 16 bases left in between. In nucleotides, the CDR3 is TGTGCCAGCAGCCTTACCCCGCGCAGGCATACGCAGTATTTT. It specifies CASSLTPRRHTQYF.

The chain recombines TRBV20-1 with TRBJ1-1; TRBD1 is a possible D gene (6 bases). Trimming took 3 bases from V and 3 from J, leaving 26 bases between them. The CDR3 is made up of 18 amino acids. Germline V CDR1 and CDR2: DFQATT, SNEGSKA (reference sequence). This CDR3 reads CSASFTGPPENGDTEAFF. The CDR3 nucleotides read TGCAGTGCTAGTTTCACAGGGCCCCCCGAAAATGGGGACACTGAAGCTTTCTTT.

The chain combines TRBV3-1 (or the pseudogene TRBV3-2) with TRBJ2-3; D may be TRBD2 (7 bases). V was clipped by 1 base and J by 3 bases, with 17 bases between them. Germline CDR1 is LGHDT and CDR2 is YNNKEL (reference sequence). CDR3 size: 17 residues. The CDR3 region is CASSQALWGGGTDTQYF. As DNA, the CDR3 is TGTGCCAGCAGCCAAGCCCTTTGGGGGGGCGGGACAGATACGCAGTATTTT.